A selection of T cell receptor beta chains follows, all from one sample in a study of blood T cell repertoires in COVID-19. Sequencing was performed with immunoSEQ multiplex PCR; in TCRdb, only in-frame clones are kept and a portion is missing. Seen here are about 180,000 clones, 80% to 90% observed once, and the top ten hold 7% to 10%. Sequencing used peripheral blood. The receptors shown here come from a man between 50 and 59 years old with active or convalescent COVID-19. CDR3s include the opening cysteine and the closing phenylalanine or tryptophan. The D gene is left open where the match is weak. Size is stated for part of the rows, as once, few or many counts, or as a class when the clone is expanded.

.	TRBV19	TRBJ1-4	.	CASSIMTAGKLFF	TGTGCCAGTAGTATAATGACAGCTGGAAAACTGTTTTTT
TRBD1	TRBV18	TRBJ2-3	few	CASSPTGGGTDTQYF	TGTGCCAGCTCACCCACAGGGGGAGGCACAGATACGCAGTATTTT
TRBD2	TRBV9	TRBJ2-1	once	CASSVGLAGALNEQFF	TGTGCCAGCAGCGTAGGCCTAGCGGGAGCCCTCAATGAGCAGTTCTTC
.	TRBV12-3/TRBV12-4	TRBJ2-7	.	CASSLGGSYEQYF	TGTGCCAGCAGCCTCGGGGGATCCTACGAGCAGTACTTC
.	TRBV6-6	TRBJ1-5	.	CASSHTGSNQPQHF	TGTGCCAGCAGCCATACAGGGAGCAATCAGCCCCAGCATTTT
.	TRBV10-1	TRBJ2-2	few	CASSEGRGELFF	TGCGCCAGCAGTGAGGGGCGCGGGGAGCTGTTTTTT
TRBD2	TRBV5-6	TRBJ2-7	few	CASSFRGVDEQYF	TGTGCCAGCAGCTTCCGGGGGGTGGACGAGCAGTACTTC
.	TRBV3-1/TRBV3-2	TRBJ2-1	.	CASSVGLAYNEQFF	TGTGCCAGCAGCGTCGGACTGGCCTACAATGAGCAGTTCTTC
TRBD2	TRBV4-3	TRBJ2-7	.	CASSQGLAEITYEQYF	TGCGCCAGCAGCCAAGGACTAGCGGAAATAACCTACGAGCAGTACTTC
TRBD1	TRBV18	TRBJ1-2	.	CASSPPLAGGKGYTF	TGTGCCAGCTCACCACCCCTGGCAGGGGGGAAAGGCTACACCTTC
TRBD1	TRBV27	TRBJ1-3	.	CASRRTGFSGNTIYF	TGTGCCAGCAGGCGGACAGGCTTCTCTGGAAACACCATATATTTT
TRBD2	TRBV3-1/TRBV3-2	TRBJ2-1	.	CASSQSGSYYNEQFF	TGTGCCAGCAGCCAGAGCGGGAGCTATTACAATGAGCAGTTCTTC
TRBD2	TRBV3-1/TRBV3-2	TRBJ2-7	once	CASSQDTSGLSYEQYF	TGTGCCAGCAGCCAAGATACTAGCGGGCTCTCCTACGAGCAGTACTTC
TRBD2	TRBV5-4	TRBJ2-3	.	CASSLVSGVSTDTQYF	TGTGCCAGCAGCTTGGTCAGCGGGGTGAGCACAGATACGCAGTATTTT
.	TRBV4-3	TRBJ1-2	.	CASSQDYSMLNGYTF	TGCGCCAGCAGCCAAGACTATTCGATGTTGAATGGCTACACCTTC
TRBD1	TRBV27	TRBJ1-3	.	CASKRGTAPSDGNTIYF	TGTGCCAGCAAGCGGGGGACAGCTCCGTCGGATGGAAACACCATATATTTT